The 8 T cell receptor beta chains presented below share a single source sample, sequenced in a study of blood T cells in healthy people across ages. The second PCR ran about 6 to 11 cycles with a sample-barcoded 5' primer and J-beta primers. TCRdb reprocessed the 5' RACE reads with MiXCR, giving one entry per CDR3 protein. The data contain hundreds of thousands of distinct CDR3 sequences, 20% to 25% of them singletons. These data were also filed under a second study, of T cells of mothers and their children.

The material sequenced was blood. The source of these receptors is a boy aged 5 to 17 in good health.

The CDR3 bases are TGTGCCAGCAGCTTCCTTGGGGGGGACAATGAGCAGTTCTTC. Translated: CASSFLGGDNEQFF. This sequence joins TRBV7-3 and TRBJ2-1; 7 nucleotides line up with TRBD2. Germline V CDR1 and CDR2: SGHTA, FQGTGA. This CDR3 region has 14 residues. With V trimmed by 3 bases and J by 5 bases, 4 bases remained unmatched.

This clonotype was seen a handful of times. This chain links TRBV20-1 with TRBJ2-3, with D maybe TRBD2 (8 bases). The CDR3 spans 19 residues. Trimming stripped 4 bases from V and 0 bases from J, with 26 bases between. CDR1 is DFQATT, CDR2 SNEGSKA, per germline (reference sequence). CDR3 in amino acids: CSATGGGSSGVPSTDTQYF. The CDR3 DNA follows: TGCAGTGCTACAGGGGGGGGAAGTAGCGGGGTACCTAGCACAGATACGCAGTATTTT.

This chain uses TRBV7-3 with TRBJ2-3; TRBD2 agrees at 7 bases. Germline CDR1 SGHTA, CDR2 FQGTGA. CDR3 length equals 14 residues. V gave up 5 bases and J gave up 6 bases; unmatched junction bases: 8. The CDR3 loop is CASSPGGGRDTQYF. Written as DNA, the CDR3 is TGTGCCAGCAGCCCGGGAGGCGGCAGGGATACGCAGTATTTT.

The rearrangement links TRBV7-2 to TRBJ1-1; 8 bases align to TRBD1. The V segment lost 0 bases and the J segment 8 bases; nucleotides outside the gene matches: 8. The CDR3 has 15 amino acids. Germline CDR1 reads SGHTA; CDR2 reads FQGNSA. DNA of the CDR3: TGTGCCAGCAGCTTAGCGTCCAGGGGGCTTTGGGAAGCTTTCTTT. This gives the protein CASSLASRGLWEAFF.

This CDR3 reads CASSQKDQSGGGSNEQFF. The CDR3 DNA reads TGTGCCAGCAGCCAAAAAGACCAAAGCGGGGGGGGATCCAATGAGCAGTTCTTC. The chain recombines TRBV11-2 with TRBJ2-1; 10 bases map to TRBD2. The junction had 16 bases not matched to a gene; V was cut back by 5 bases and J by 6 bases. The germline gives CDR1 SGHAT, CDR2 FQNNGV. There are 18 residues in the CDR3.

The V call is TRBV7-3, the J call TRBJ2-5, with 7 bases matching TRBD2. Germline CDR1 SGHTA, CDR2 FQGTGA. The CDR3 loop spans 14 amino acids. J was trimmed by 5 bases and V by 6 bases; bases with no gene match: 9. The CDR3 coding sequence is TGTGCCAGCAGTCGCGGGGGTACACGGGAGACCCAGTACTTC. It translates to CASSRGGTRETQYF.

This chain connects TRBV5-1 to TRBJ2-3; D unclear. The V end lost 2 bases, the J end lost 2 bases, and 12 bases lay between the germline ends. Germline V gene data show CDR1 as SGHRS and CDR2 as YFSETQ. The CDR3 loop spans 15 amino acids. CDR3 residues: CASSFGPSPTDTQYF. The CDR3 nucleotides read TGCGCCAGCAGCTTCGGACCCTCTCCCACAGATACGCAGTATTTT.

This chain links TRBV15 with TRBJ2-3; D unclear. Trimming took 0 bases from V and 0 from J, leaving 10 bases between them. This CDR3 contains 16 residues. CDR1 and CDR2 from the germline V gene are LNHNV and YYDKDF (reference sequence). The chain's CDR3 is CATSRETVASTDTQYF. The DNA of the CDR3 is TGTGCCACCAGCAGAGAGACTGTCGCTAGCACAGATACGCAGTATTTT.